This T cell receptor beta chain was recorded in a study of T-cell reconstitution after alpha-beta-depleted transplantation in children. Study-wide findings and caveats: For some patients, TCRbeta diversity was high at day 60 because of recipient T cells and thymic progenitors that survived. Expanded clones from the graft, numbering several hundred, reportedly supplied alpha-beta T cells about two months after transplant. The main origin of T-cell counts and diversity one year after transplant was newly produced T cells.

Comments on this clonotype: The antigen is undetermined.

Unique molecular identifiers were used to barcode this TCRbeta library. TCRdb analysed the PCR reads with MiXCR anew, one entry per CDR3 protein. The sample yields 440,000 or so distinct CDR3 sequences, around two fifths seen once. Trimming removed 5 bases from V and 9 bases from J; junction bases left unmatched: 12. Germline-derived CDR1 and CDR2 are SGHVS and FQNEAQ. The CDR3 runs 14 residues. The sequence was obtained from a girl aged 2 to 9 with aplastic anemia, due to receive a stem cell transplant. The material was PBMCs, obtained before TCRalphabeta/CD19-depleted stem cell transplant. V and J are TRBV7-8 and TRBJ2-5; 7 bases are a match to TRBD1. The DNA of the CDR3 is TGTGCCAGCAGCCTTTATACAGGGGTAGGGGCCCAGTACTTC. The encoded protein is CASSLYTGVGAQYF.